This record covers a single T cell receptor (beta chain). Its specificity is not known. The data were taken from a study of CD8 T cells in ankylosing spondylitis. Broader study findings: Reactive arthritis synovial fluid and blood were previously reported to contain some motif variants. Characteristic of ankylosing spondylitis blood, it appeared, was a TCR beta motif comprising roughly eight highly homologous variants. Reported data indicate significant enrichment of disease-linked clones within matched ankylosing spondylitis synovial fluid. Disease-linked clones were CD8+ and relatively rare in peripheral blood.

In making TCR beta libraries, quantitative 5'-RACE with molecular barcodes was used. A single record per CDR3 protein comes from TCRdb applying MiXCR to the 5' RACE reads. The sample has 350,000 to 450,000 distinct CDR3 sequences, 25% to 30% seen once. The CDR3 runs 15 residues. Trimming stripped 4 bases from V and 3 bases from J, with 13 bases between. Germline-derived CDR1 and CDR2 are SGHRS and YFSETQ. Sequencing was performed on blood, either unsorted or a sorted T cell fraction (not recorded which). The J gene is TRBJ2-2, the V gene TRBV5-1, with D possibly TRBD1 on 5 matching bases. This clonotype originated in a male donor with ankylosing spondylitis. The CDR3 sequence: CASSGQGPDTGELFF. The CDR3 DNA reads TGCGCCAGCAGCGGCCAGGGTCCGGACACCGGGGAGCTGTTTTTT.